A single count supports the clone carrying this T cell receptor beta chain. The antigen is not known. The CDR3 is 13 amino acids. The trim removed 3 bases at V and 7 bases at J, leaving 3 bases unmatched. In germline, CDR1 is SGHRS, CDR2 YFSETQ. Time point denoted: baseline pretreatment blood. As for treatment: 15 Gy SBRT to primary tumor, nephrectomy 4 weeks later. Radiation-treated patients gave blood at baseline, week 2 and week 4. Clear cell pathology was present in this patient's renal cell carcinoma. The source of the sample is a study of radiation and T cells in renal cell carcinoma. Study-wide points: From baseline, blood top tumor clonotypes peaked at 2 weeks post-radiation.

Sequencing used immunoSEQ multiplex PCR; TCRdb keeps in-frame clones, though not all of them. The sample consists of under 65,000 clones, approximately 80% of them appearing once. This sequence was found in a man in his sixties with renal cell carcinoma. V gene TRBV5-1 combines with J gene TRBJ1-2; TRBD1 aligns across 10 bases. The sequences come from blood, collected from a patient whose treatment included radiotherapy and nephrectomy. DNA of the CDR3: TGCGCCAGCAGCTCCGGGACAGGGGTTGGCTACACCTTC. Translation: CASSSGTGVGYTF. The full variable domain, in which reference TRBV5-1 and TRBJ1-2 provide the parts outside the CDR3, is KAGVTQTPRYLIKTRGQQVTLSCSPISGHRSVSWYQQTPGQGLQFLFEYFSETQRNKGNFPGRFSGRQFSNSRSEMNVSTLELGDSALYLCASSSGTGVGYTFGSGTRLTVV.